This T cell receptor (beta chain) was sequenced during a study of CD8+ T cells in alopecia areata (dated by TCRdb to 2016 to 2019). Looking at the study overall: The treated patients took part in an open-label pilot trial in which moderate-to-severe alopecia areata was treated with oral tofacitinib at 5 to 10 mg twice daily. Tofacitinib was administered for 6 to 18 months, and 6 months of follow-up off drug were then conducted to assess delayed response and recurrence. For the treated patients, the SALT score, which quantifies what percentage of scalp surface area is affected, served as the measure of disease severity. In both human patients and the C3H/HeJ mouse model, the study applied high-throughput TCRbeta sequencing to look at T cell clonal expansion in alopecia areata. Human TCRbeta sequencing covered scalp tissue and sorted CD4+ and CD8+ peripheral blood T cells from patchy and totalis/universalis alopecia areata patients and healthy controls. Patients on tofacitinib were biopsied at baseline and after 4 and 24 weeks of treatment, and several of the patients also had a later scalp biopsy. Clonality in the scalp was compared among normal scalp (n=4), patchy alopecia areata scalp (n=8), and alopecia totalis/universalis scalp (n=8). RNA was obtained with the PAXgene miRNA kit for fixed scalp, the miRNeasy kit for PBMCs, and the RNeasy kit for mouse skin. immunoSEQ multiplex PCR using 35 Vbeta forward primers and 13 Jbeta reverse primers was used to amplify TCRbeta CDR3 regions.

In regard to this clone: The specificity of this receptor is unknown. No much larger clonotype is one base removed from it; base qualities were not supplied.

On the study overall, not on this receptor specifically: Many expanded lesional clones were found to persist in scalp and blood during tofacitinib treatment, and relapse after treatment cessation may be partly explained by this persistence. Because the treated cohort was small and included a single nonresponder, larger studies are needed to assess links between baseline CD8+ expansion and response. With tofacitinib, both scalp clonality and the number of expanded CD8+ clones among the top 100 scalp clones went down significantly. Compared with mice, TCR sequences shared between patients were less clear, possibly partly because of HLA diversity across the patient population. Compared with normal scalp, lesional scalp had higher clonality and more expanded CD8+ clones, particularly in alopecia totalis/universalis, a pattern that suggests antigenic drive. Scalp TCR repertoire analysis is complicated because resident alphabeta T cells in normal human skin are also sequenced, whereas mouse skin is dominated by gammadelta T cells.

The sample's time point label is to be understood as: less than five weeks on oral tofacitinib. The sample's treatment or condition label is to be understood as: oral pan-JAK inhibitor, 5-10 mg twice daily. Lesional scalp punch biopsies and peripheral blood were obtained from alopecia areata patients. PBMCs were separated by density centrifugation and stained for CD3, CD4 and CD8, after which CD4+ and CD8+ T cells were sorted on a FACSAria. In the germline V gene, CDR1 corresponds to SGHAT and CDR2 to FQNNGV. V gives up 5 bases and J gives up 6 bases, and the segment between their germline ends measures 11 bases. The CDR3 starts with the cysteine, ends with the phenylalanine, and has 12 residues. Only CDR3 DNA is held: 36 bases, read in frame from base 1. The library was obtained by the immunoSEQ multiplex PCR assay. RNA was extracted from all samples and reverse transcribed into cDNA, which served as template for TCR sequencing. SuperScript III was used to make first-strand cDNA, primed with a 2:1 mix of oligo-dT and random hexamers. A synthetic immune receptor repertoire was used to measure amplification bias, and any remaining bias was corrected computationally. The paper's data handling went like this. Raw reads were preprocessed to remove errors, and CDR3 was defined by IMGT conventions from the conserved cysteine to phenylalanine. Clonality was calculated as 1 minus Shannon entropy normalized by log2 of the number of productive unique TCRs. Whether scalp clones were CD4 or CD8 was inferred by matching scalp TCRbeta sequences against CD4 and CD8 repertoires sorted from blood. TCRdb holds this immuneACCESS table with in-frame rearrangements only. Some clones are missing; in checked studies, unresolved V genes explain under half, and the rest has no known cause. For V, J and clone size, that table is used; D and trimming come from the DNA. In all, the sample holds tens of thousands of clones, and about three fifths of those were seen once. The ten biggest clones cover around 23% of the sample.

This receptor was identified in a human donor with alopecia areata. Sequencing used CD8+ T cells sorted from blood, obtained at week 4, from a patient treated with tofacitinib. This receptor chain uses TRBV11-2 and TRBJ2-7; matching of 6 bases hints at TRBD2 as the D gene. The sequenced DNA: TGTGCCAGCAGCCCAAGGGACTTCGAGCAGTACTTC. Translated, it gives CASSPRDFEQYF.